Given below is one T cell receptor (beta chain) in context. CDR3 length equals 12 residues. V was pared by 5 bases and J by 2 bases, with 6 bases between. Germline lookup yields CDR1 WSHSY and CDR2 SAAADI. This record belongs to a study of cytomegalovirus exposure and HLA in healthy donors. Amplification used 60 Vbeta primers and 13 Jbeta primers. Produced via immunoSEQ multiplex PCR; TCRdb's table is partial and in-frame only. Here the sample spans about 210,000 clones, about 81% being singletons. The chain couples TRBV10-2 to TRBJ1-2, with D possibly matching TRBD1 (6 bases). This sequence originates from a man aged 35 to 55 in good health and CMV-seropositive. Sequencing was done on a sample of PBMCs. CDR3 protein: CASSQGNYGYTF. The CDR3 DNA reads as TGCGCCAGCAGTCAGGGGAACTATGGCTACACCTTC.